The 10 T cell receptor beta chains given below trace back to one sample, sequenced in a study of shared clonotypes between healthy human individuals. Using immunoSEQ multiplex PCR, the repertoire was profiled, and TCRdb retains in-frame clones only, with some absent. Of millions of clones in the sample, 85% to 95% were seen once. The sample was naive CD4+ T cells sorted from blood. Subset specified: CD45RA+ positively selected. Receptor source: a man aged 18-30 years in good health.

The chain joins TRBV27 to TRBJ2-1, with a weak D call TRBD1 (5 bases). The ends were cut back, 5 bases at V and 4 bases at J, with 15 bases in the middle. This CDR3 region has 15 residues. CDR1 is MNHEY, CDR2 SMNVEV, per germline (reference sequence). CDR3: CASSSWGEPYNEQFF. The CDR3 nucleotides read TGTGCCAGCAGTAGTTGGGGCGAGCCGTACAATGAGCAGTTCTTC.

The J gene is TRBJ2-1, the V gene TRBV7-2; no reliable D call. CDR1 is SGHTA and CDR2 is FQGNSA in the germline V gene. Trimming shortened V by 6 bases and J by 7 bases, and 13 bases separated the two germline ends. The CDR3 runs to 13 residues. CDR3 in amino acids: CASRPILKNEQFF. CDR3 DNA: TGTGCCAGCAGGCCTATCCTAAAAAATGAGCAGTTCTTC.

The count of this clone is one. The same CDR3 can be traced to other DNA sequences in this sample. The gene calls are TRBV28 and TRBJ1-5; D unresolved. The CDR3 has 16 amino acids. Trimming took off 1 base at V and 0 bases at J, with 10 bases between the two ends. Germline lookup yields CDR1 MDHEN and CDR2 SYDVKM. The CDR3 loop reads CASSLSGVYSNQPQHF. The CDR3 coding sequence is TGTGCCAGCAGTTTATCGGGAGTCTATAGCAATCAGCCCCAGCATTTT.

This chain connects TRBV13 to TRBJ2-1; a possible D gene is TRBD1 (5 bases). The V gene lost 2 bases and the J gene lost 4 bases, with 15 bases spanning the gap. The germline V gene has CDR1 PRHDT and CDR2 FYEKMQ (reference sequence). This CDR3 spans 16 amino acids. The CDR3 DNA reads TGTGCCAGCAGCTTATGGTCAGGGCGATTTTACAATGAGCAGTTCTTC. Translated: CASSLWSGRFYNEQFF.

Written as DNA, the CDR3 is TGTGCCAGCAGTGCCCGGACAGTCATAGGTTATGGCTACACCTTC. This codes for CASSARTVIGYGYTF. The gene calls are TRBV6-1 and TRBJ1-2; possibly TRBD1 for D (6 bases). The V gene lost 4 bases and the J gene lost 5 bases, with 17 bases spanning the gap. Germline assignment: CDR1 MNHNS and CDR2 SASEGT. The CDR3 covers 15 residues.

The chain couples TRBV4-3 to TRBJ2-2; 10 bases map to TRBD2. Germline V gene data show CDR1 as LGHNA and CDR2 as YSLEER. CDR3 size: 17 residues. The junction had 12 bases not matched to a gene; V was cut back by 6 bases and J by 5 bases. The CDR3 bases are TGCGCCAGCAGTAAAGGGCAGCGGGAGGGAAGGACCGGGGAGCTGTTTTTT. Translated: CASSKGQREGRTGELFF.

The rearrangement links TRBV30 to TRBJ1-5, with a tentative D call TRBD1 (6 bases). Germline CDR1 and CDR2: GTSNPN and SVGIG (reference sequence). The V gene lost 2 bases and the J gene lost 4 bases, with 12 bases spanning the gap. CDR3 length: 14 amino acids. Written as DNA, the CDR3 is TGTGCCTGGAGTCCGGACAGAGAAAATCAGCCCCAGCATTTT. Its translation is CAWSPDRENQPQHF.

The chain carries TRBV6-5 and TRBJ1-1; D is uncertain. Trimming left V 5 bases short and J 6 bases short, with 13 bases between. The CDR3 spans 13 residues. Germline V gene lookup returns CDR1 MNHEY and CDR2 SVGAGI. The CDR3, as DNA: TGTGCCAGCAGTGCCCTGAGCCCGTCTGAAGCTTTCTTT. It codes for CASSALSPSEAFF.

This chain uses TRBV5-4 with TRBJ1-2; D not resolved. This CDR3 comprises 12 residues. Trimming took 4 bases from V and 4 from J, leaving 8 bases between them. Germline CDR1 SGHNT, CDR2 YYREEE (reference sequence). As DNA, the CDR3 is TGTGCCAGCAGCCCCAGTGGCTATGGCTACACCTTC. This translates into CASSPSGYGYTF.

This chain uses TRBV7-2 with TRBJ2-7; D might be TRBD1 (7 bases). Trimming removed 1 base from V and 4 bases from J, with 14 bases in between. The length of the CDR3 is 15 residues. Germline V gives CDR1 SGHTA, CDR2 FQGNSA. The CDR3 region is CASSLGETGRYEQYF. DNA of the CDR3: TGTGCCAGCAGCTTAGGAGAGACAGGGAGGTACGAGCAGTACTTC.